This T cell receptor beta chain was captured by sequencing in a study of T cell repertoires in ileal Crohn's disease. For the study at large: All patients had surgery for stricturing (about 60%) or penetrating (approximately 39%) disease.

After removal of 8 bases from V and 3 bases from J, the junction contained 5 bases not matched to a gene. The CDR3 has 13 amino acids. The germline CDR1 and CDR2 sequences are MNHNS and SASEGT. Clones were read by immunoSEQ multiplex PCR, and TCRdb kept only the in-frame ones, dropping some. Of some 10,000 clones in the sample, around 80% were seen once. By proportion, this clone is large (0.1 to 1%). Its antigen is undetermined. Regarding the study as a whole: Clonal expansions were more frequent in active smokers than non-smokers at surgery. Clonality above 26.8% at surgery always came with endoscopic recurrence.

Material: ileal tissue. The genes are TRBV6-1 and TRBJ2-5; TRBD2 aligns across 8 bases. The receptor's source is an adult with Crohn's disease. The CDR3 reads CASATSDKETQYF. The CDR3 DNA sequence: TGTGCCAGCGCGACTAGCGATAAAGAGACCCAGTACTTC.